This is a list of T cell receptor beta chains from one sample in a study of OX40 agonist ivuxolimab in advanced cancers. Clones were sequenced by immunoSEQ multiplex PCR, and TCRdb holds only the in-frame ones, with some missing. There are around 97,000 clones in the sample; approximately 87% occur only once, and roughly 5.5% lies in the top ten. The sample in question was CD4+ or CD8+ T cells sorted from blood, obtained in a trial of the OX40 agonist ivuxolimab. Receptors originate from an adult with an advanced solid tumor such as melanoma, head and neck, liver or kidney cancer. CDR3s include the opening cysteine and the closing phenylalanine or tryptophan. D genes are given only for firm matches. The listing skips clone size in some rows; elsewhere it reads once, few, many or a size class.

d_call: -; clone_size: -; v_call: TRBV30; j_call: TRBJ2-3; cdr3_aa: CAYSGDTQYF; cdr3_nt: TGTGCCTATTCAGGAGATACGCAGTATTTT
d_call: -; clone_size: -; v_call: TRBV7-2; j_call: TRBJ2-1; cdr3_aa: CASSWGEYNEQFF; cdr3_nt: TGTGCCAGCAGCTGGGGGGAGTACAATGAGCAGTTCTTC
d_call: -; clone_size: -; v_call: TRBV5-1; j_call: TRBJ1-1; cdr3_aa: CASSLVTDKNTEAFF; cdr3_nt: TGCGCCAGCAGCTTGGTGACAGATAAGAACACTGAAGCTTTCTTT
d_call: -; clone_size: -; v_call: TRBV10-3; j_call: TRBJ1-1; cdr3_aa: CAISEFTTGTEAFF; cdr3_nt: TGTGCCATCAGTGAGTTCACGACAGGCACTGAAGCTTTCTTT
d_call: -; clone_size: once; v_call: TRBV7-3; j_call: TRBJ2-5; cdr3_aa: CASSFTNTETQYF; cdr3_nt: TGTGCCAGCAGCTTTACGAATACGGAGACCCAGTACTTC
d_call: TRBD1; clone_size: -; v_call: TRBV6-4; j_call: TRBJ1-2; cdr3_aa: CASSDTGTGGNYGYTF; cdr3_nt: TGTGCCAGCAGTGACACAGGGACAGGGGGAAACTATGGCTACACCTTC
d_call: -; clone_size: -; v_call: TRBV29-1; j_call: TRBJ1-5; cdr3_aa: CSVGVGAGNQPQHF; cdr3_nt: TGCAGCGTAGGGGTGGGTGCAGGCAATCAGCCCCAGCATTTT
d_call: -; clone_size: few; v_call: TRBV9; j_call: TRBJ1-1; cdr3_aa: CASSVLEGEAFF; cdr3_nt: TGTGCCAGCAGCGTTCTGGAAGGCGAAGCTTTCTTT
d_call: TRBD1; clone_size: -; v_call: TRBV11-2; j_call: TRBJ2-1; cdr3_aa: CASSFRQGRDEQFF; cdr3_nt: TGTGCCAGCAGCTTCCGACAGGGAAGGGATGAGCAGTTCTTC
d_call: -; clone_size: -; v_call: TRBV5-6; j_call: TRBJ2-1; cdr3_aa: CASSLAASYNEQFF; cdr3_nt: TGTGCCAGCAGCTTGGCCGCCTCCTACAATGAGCAGTTCTTC
d_call: -; clone_size: -; v_call: TRBV5-1; j_call: TRBJ2-7; cdr3_aa: CASILPPRKSYEQYF; cdr3_nt: TGCGCCAGCATTCTACCCCCGCGGAAGTCCTACGAGCAGTACTTC
d_call: TRBD2; clone_size: -; v_call: TRBV4-2; j_call: TRBJ2-3; cdr3_aa: CASTRLAGGTTVDTQYF; cdr3_nt: TGTGCCAGCACCAGACTAGCGGGGGGAACGACCGTAGATACGCAGTATTTT
d_call: -; clone_size: -; v_call: TRBV10-3; j_call: TRBJ2-1; cdr3_aa: CAISGSNNEQFF; cdr3_nt: TGTGCCATCAGCGGGAGCAACAATGAGCAGTTCTTC
d_call: -; clone_size: -; v_call: TRBV4-3; j_call: TRBJ2-7; cdr3_aa: CASSQERGYEQYF; cdr3_nt: TGCGCCAGCAGCCAAGAAAGGGGTTACGAGCAGTACTTC
d_call: TRBD1; clone_size: -; v_call: TRBV29-1; j_call: TRBJ2-2; cdr3_aa: CSVDRGMTGELFF; cdr3_nt: TGCAGCGTAGACAGGGGGATGACCGGGGAGCTGTTTTTT
d_call: -; clone_size: -; v_call: TRBV5-1; j_call: TRBJ2-7; cdr3_aa: CASSLTSYEQYF; cdr3_nt: TGCGCCAGCAGCTTGACCTCCTACGAGCAGTACTTC
d_call: -; clone_size: few; v_call: TRBV11-3; j_call: TRBJ1-2; cdr3_aa: CASSPDSTNLDGYTF; cdr3_nt: TGTGCCAGCAGCCCTGATAGTACAAACCTTGATGGCTACACCTTC
d_call: -; clone_size: -; v_call: TRBV9; j_call: TRBJ1-5; cdr3_aa: CASSHGGGVDQPQHF; cdr3_nt: TGTGCCAGCAGCCATGGGGGGGGAGTAGATCAGCCCCAGCATTTT
d_call: TRBD1; clone_size: -; v_call: TRBV5-3; j_call: TRBJ2-2; cdr3_aa: CARSLWVTGAGELFF; cdr3_nt: TGTGCCAGAAGCTTGTGGGTGACAGGGGCCGGGGAGCTGTTTTTT
d_call: -; clone_size: -; v_call: TRBV27; j_call: TRBJ2-7; cdr3_aa: CASSLMLGTSYGQYF; cdr3_nt: TGTGCCAGCAGTTTAATGCTCGGGACTTCCTACGGGCAGTACTTC
d_call: -; clone_size: -; v_call: TRBV9; j_call: TRBJ2-5; cdr3_aa: CASSVYRDGGETQYF; cdr3_nt: TGTGCCAGCAGCGTATACCGGGATGGAGGGGAGACCCAGTACTTC
d_call: TRBD1; clone_size: -; v_call: TRBV9; j_call: TRBJ2-1; cdr3_aa: CASSVRDRGRDEQFF; cdr3_nt: TGTGCCAGCAGCGTCCGGGACAGGGGGCGCGATGAGCAGTTCTTC
d_call: -; clone_size: -; v_call: TRBV7-9; j_call: TRBJ1-3; cdr3_aa: CASSLGALSSGNTIYF; cdr3_nt: TGTGCCAGCAGCTTAGGGGCACTGAGCTCTGGAAACACCATATATTTT
d_call: -; clone_size: -; v_call: TRBV7-2; j_call: TRBJ2-1; cdr3_aa: CASSSLAVSSYNEQFF; cdr3_nt: TGTGCCAGCAGCTCCTTAGCGGTGAGCTCCTACAATGAGCAGTTCTTC
d_call: -; clone_size: -; v_call: TRBV7-3; j_call: TRBJ2-1; cdr3_aa: CASKMSSGVGNEQFF; cdr3_nt: TGTGCCAGCAAAATGAGTTCGGGAGTCGGGAATGAGCAGTTCTTC
d_call: -; clone_size: -; v_call: TRBV6-5; j_call: TRBJ2-7; cdr3_aa: CASSYGWEQYF; cdr3_nt: TGTGCCAGCAGTTATGGGTGGGAACAGTACTTC
d_call: -; clone_size: -; v_call: TRBV6-6; j_call: TRBJ2-6; cdr3_aa: CASSSSSGANVLTF; cdr3_nt: TGTGCCAGCAGTAGTTCCTCTGGGGCCAACGTCCTGACTTTC
d_call: TRBD1; clone_size: -; v_call: TRBV6-1; j_call: TRBJ1-2; cdr3_aa: CASSEGDSFYGYTF; cdr3_nt: TGTGCCAGCAGTGAAGGGGACAGCTTCTATGGCTACACCTTC
d_call: -; clone_size: -; v_call: TRBV19; j_call: TRBJ1-5; cdr3_aa: CASSKNPVANQPQHF; cdr3_nt: TGTGCCAGTAGTAAAAATCCAGTGGCCAATCAGCCCCAGCATTTT
d_call: -; clone_size: -; v_call: TRBV11-3; j_call: TRBJ2-5; cdr3_aa: CASSLARDQETQYF; cdr3_nt: TGTGCCAGCAGCTTAGCCAGGGACCAAGAGACCCAGTACTTC
d_call: TRBD1; clone_size: -; v_call: TRBV5-1; j_call: TRBJ1-1; cdr3_aa: CASSLGQGQGPNTEAFF; cdr3_nt: TGCGCCAGCAGCTTGGGCCAAGGACAGGGACCGAACACTGAAGCTTTCTTT
d_call: -; clone_size: -; v_call: TRBV10-2; j_call: TRBJ1-5; cdr3_aa: CASSGGVSYSNQPQHF; cdr3_nt: TGCGCCAGCAGTGGGGGGGTAAGTTATAGCAATCAGCCCCAGCATTTT
d_call: TRBD1; clone_size: -; v_call: TRBV7-8; j_call: TRBJ2-7; cdr3_aa: CASSPTGTAGYEQYF; cdr3_nt: TGTGCCAGCAGCCCAACCGGGACAGCAGGCTACGAGCAGTACTTC
d_call: TRBD1; clone_size: -; v_call: TRBV5-6; j_call: TRBJ1-3; cdr3_aa: CASSTRTGLGNTIYF; cdr3_nt: TGTGCCAGCAGCACCAGGACAGGGCTTGGAAACACCATATATTTT
d_call: TRBD2; clone_size: -; v_call: TRBV2; j_call: TRBJ2-7; cdr3_aa: CASSRLAGRPYEQYF; cdr3_nt: TGTGCCAGCAGTCGACTAGCGGGACGCCCCTACGAGCAGTACTTC
d_call: TRBD1; clone_size: -; v_call: TRBV6-6; j_call: TRBJ1-4; cdr3_aa: CASYRQGLNEKLFF; cdr3_nt: TGTGCCAGCTATAGACAGGGCCTTAATGAAAAACTGTTTTTT
d_call: -; clone_size: few; v_call: TRBV2; j_call: TRBJ2-7; cdr3_aa: CASSGYHEQYF; cdr3_nt: TGTGCCAGCAGTGGATACCACGAGCAGTACTTC
d_call: -; clone_size: -; v_call: TRBV9; j_call: TRBJ1-1; cdr3_aa: CASSVERGEAFF; cdr3_nt: TGTGCCAGCAGCGTAGAGAGGGGTGAAGCTTTCTTT
d_call: TRBD1; clone_size: -; v_call: TRBV10-2; j_call: TRBJ2-7; cdr3_aa: CASWDREHEQYF; cdr3_nt: TGCGCCAGCTGGGACAGGGAACACGAGCAGTACTTC
d_call: -; clone_size: -; v_call: TRBV29-1; j_call: TRBJ1-1; cdr3_aa: CSVAAHGRNTEAFF; cdr3_nt: TGCAGCGTTGCCGCCCATGGGAGGAACACTGAAGCTTTCTTT
d_call: -; clone_size: many; v_call: TRBV6-4; j_call: TRBJ1-5; cdr3_aa: CASGTGGNQPQHF; cdr3_nt: TGTGCCAGCGGGACGGGAGGGAATCAGCCCCAGCATTTT
d_call: -; clone_size: -; v_call: TRBV5-1; j_call: TRBJ1-1; cdr3_aa: CASSLEPGGDTEAFF; cdr3_nt: TGCGCCAGCAGCTTGGAACCGGGTGGGGACACTGAAGCTTTCTTT